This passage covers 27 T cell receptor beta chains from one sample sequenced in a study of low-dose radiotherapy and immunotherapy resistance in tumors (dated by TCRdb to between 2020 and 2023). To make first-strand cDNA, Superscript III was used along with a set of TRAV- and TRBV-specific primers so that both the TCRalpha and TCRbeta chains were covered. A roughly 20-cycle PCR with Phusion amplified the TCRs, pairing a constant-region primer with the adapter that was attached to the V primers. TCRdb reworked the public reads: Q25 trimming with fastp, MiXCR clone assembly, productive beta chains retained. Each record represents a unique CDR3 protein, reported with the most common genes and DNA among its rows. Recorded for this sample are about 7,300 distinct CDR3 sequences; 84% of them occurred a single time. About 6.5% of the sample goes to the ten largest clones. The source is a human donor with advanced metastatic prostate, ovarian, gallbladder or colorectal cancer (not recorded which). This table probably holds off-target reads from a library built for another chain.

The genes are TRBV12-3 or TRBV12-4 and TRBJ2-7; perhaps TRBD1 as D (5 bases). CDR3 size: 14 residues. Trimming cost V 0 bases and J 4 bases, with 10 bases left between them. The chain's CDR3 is CASSLAGAAYEQYF. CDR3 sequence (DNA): TGTGCCAGCAGTTTAGCAGGGGCGGCTTACGAGCAGTACTTC.

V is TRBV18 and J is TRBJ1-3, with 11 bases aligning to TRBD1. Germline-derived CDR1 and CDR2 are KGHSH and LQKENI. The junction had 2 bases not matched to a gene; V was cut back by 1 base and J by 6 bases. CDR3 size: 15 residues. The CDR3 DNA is TGTGCCAGCTCACCACGGACAGGGGGCGAAAACACCATATATTTT. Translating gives CASSPRTGGENTIYF.

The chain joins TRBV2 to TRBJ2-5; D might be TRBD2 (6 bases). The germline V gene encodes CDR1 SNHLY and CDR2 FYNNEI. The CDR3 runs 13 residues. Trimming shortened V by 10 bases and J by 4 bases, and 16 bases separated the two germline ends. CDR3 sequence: CATHGSPLETQYF. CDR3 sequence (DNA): TGTGCCACCCACGGGAGCCCTTTAGAGACCCAGTACTTC.

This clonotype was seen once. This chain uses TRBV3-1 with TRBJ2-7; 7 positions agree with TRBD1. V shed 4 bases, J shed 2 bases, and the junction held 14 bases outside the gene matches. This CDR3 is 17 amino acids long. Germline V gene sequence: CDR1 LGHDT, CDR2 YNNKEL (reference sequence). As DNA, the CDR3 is TGTGCCAGCAGCCTTCGGCGGGCGACAGGGCAAACCTACGAGCAGTACTTC. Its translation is CASSLRRATGQTYEQYF.

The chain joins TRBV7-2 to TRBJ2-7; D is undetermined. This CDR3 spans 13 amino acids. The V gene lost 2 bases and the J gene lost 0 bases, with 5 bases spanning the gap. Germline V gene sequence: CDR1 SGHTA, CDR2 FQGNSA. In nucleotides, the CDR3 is TGTGCCAGCAGCTTACAGAGCTCCTACGAGCAGTACTTC. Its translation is CASSLQSSYEQYF.

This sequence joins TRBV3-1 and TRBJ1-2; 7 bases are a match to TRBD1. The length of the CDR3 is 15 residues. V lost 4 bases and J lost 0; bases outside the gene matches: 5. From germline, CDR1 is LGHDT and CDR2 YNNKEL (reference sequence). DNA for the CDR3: TGTGCCAGCAGCCTCCGGACAGGCTCTAACTATGGCTACACCTTC. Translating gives CASSLRTGSNYGYTF.

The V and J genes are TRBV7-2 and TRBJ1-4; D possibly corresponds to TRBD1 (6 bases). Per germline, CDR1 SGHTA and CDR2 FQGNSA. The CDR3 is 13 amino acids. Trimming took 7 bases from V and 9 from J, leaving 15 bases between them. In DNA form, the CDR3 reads TGTGCCAGCACTCGGAGGGGGGGACAAAAACTGTTTTTT. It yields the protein CASTRRGGQKLFF. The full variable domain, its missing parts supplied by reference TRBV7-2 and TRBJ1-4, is GAGVSQSPSNKVTEKGKDVELRCDPISGHTALYWYRQSLGQGLEFLIYFQGNSAPDKSGLPSDRFSAERTGGSVSTLTIQRTQQEDSAVYLCASTRRGGQKLFFGSGTQLSVL.

This CDR3 is CASSPWDRGNGYTF. Here the CDR3 DNA reads TGTGCCAGCAGCCCCTGGGACAGGGGAAATGGCTACACCTTC. The chain couples TRBV14 to TRBJ1-2; 10 bases align to TRBD1. Trimming took 4 bases from V and 6 from J; bases not matched to a gene: 5. The CDR3 is made up of 14 amino acids. The germline gives CDR1 SGHDN, CDR2 FVKESK.

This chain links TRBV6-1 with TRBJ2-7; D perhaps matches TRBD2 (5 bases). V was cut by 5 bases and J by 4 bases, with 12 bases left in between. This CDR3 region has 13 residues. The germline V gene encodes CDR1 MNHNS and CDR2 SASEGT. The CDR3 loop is CASSYGSGYEQYF. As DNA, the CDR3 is TGTGCCAGCAGTTATGGGAGCGGATACGAGCAGTACTTC.

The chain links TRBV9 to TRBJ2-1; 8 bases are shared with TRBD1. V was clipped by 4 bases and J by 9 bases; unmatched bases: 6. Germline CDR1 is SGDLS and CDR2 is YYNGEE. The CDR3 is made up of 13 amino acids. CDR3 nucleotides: TGTGCCAGCAGCCACCCAGGGGGCAGTGAGCAGTTCTTC. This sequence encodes CASSHPGGSEQFF. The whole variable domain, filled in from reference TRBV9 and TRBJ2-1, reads DSGVTQTPKHLITATGQRVTLRCSPRSGDLSVYWYQQSLDQGLQFLIQYYNGEERAKGNILERFSAQQFPDLHSELNLSSLELGDSALYFCASSHPGGSEQFFGPGTRLTVL.

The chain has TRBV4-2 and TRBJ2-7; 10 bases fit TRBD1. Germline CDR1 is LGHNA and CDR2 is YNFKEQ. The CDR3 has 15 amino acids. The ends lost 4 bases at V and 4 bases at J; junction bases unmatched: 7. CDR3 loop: CASSLGTGANYEQYF. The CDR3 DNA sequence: TGTGCCAGCAGCCTAGGGACAGGGGCCAATTACGAGCAGTACTTC.

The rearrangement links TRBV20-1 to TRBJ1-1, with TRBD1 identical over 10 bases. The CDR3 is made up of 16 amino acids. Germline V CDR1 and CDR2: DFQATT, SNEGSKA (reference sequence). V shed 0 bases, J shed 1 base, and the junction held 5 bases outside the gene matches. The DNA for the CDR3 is TGCAGTGCTAGAGATCCCCGGACAGGGGGGAACACTGAAGCTTTCTTT. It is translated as CSARDPRTGGNTEAFF.

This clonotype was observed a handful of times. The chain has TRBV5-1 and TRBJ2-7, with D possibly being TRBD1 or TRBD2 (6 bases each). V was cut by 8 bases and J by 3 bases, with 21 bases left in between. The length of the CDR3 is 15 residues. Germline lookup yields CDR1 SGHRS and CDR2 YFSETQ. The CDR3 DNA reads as TGCGCCAGTCAAAGGGGGGCGGGGAGCAGCTACGAGCAGTACTTC. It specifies CASQRGAGSSYEQYF.

As DNA, the CDR3 is TGTGCCAGCAGCTCCTGGACGTACGAGCAGTACTTC. This sequence encodes CASSSWTYEQYF. V and J are TRBV11-2 and TRBJ2-7; D remains ambiguous. The V end lost 4 bases, the J end lost 4 bases, and 8 bases lay between the germline ends. This CDR3 has 12 residues. Germline assignment: CDR1 SGHAT and CDR2 FQNNGV.

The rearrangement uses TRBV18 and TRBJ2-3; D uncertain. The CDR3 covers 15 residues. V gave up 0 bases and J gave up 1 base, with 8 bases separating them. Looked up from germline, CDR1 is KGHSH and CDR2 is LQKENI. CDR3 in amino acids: CASSPPGFGTDTQYF. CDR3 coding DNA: TGTGCCAGCTCACCACCGGGGTTTGGCACAGATACGCAGTATTTT.

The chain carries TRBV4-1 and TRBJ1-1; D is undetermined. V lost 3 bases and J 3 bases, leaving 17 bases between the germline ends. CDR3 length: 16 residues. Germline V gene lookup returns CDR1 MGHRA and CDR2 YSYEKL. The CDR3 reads CASSQLKLSRDTEAFF. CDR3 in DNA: TGCGCCAGCAGCCAGCTTAAGTTAAGTCGGGACACTGAAGCTTTCTTT.

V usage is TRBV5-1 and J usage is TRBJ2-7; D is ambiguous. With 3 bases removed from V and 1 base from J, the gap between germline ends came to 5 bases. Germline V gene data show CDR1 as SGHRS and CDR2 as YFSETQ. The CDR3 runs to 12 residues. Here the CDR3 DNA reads TGCGCCAGCAGCTCGAGTTCCTACGAGCAGTACTTC. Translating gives CASSSSSYEQYF.

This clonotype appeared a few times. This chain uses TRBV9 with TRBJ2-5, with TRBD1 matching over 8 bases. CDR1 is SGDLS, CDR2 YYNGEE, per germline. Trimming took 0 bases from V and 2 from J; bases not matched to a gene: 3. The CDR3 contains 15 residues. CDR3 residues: CASSVDGDRQETQYF. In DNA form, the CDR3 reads TGTGCCAGCAGCGTAGATGGGGACAGGCAAGAGACCCAGTACTTC.

As DNA, the CDR3 is TGTGCCAGCAGTGAGAGATACGAGCAGTACTTC. Residues: CASSERYEQYF. The chain combines TRBV6-2 or TRBV6-3 with TRBJ2-7; D remains ambiguous. Germline CDR1 reads MNHEY; CDR2 reads SVGEGT. Trimming stripped 5 bases from V and 4 bases from J, with 6 bases between. The CDR3 sequence is 11 residues long.

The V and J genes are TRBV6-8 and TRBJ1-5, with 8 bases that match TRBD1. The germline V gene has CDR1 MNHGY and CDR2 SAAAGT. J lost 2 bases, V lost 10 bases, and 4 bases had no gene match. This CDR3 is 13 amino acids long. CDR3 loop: CATTTGGNQPQHF. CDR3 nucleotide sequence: TGTGCCACCACGACAGGGGGCAATCAGCCCCAGCATTTT.

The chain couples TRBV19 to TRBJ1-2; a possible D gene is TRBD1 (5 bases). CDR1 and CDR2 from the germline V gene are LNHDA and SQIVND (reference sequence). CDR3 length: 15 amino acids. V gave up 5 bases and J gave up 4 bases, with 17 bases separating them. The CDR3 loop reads CASSPTEPVSYGYTF. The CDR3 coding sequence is TGTGCCAGTAGTCCGACAGAACCCGTTTCCTATGGCTACACCTTC.

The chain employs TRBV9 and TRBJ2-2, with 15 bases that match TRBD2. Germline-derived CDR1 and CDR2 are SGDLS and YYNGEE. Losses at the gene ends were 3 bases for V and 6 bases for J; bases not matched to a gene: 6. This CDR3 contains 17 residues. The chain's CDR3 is CASSGGLAGGRAGELFF. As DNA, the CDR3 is TGTGCCAGCAGCGGCGGACTAGCGGGGGGGCGCGCCGGGGAGCTGTTTTTT.

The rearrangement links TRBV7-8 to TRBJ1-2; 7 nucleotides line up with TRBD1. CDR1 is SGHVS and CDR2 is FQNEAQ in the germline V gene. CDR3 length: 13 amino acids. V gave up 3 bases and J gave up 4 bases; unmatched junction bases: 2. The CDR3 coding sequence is TGTGCCAGCAGCTTTTCAGGGGGCTATGGCTACACCTTC. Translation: CASSFSGGYGYTF.

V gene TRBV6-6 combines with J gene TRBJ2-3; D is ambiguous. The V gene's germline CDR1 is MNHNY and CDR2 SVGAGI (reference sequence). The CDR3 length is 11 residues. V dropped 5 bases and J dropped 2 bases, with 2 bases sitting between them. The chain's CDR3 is CASSDTDTQYF. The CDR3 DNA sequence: TGTGCCAGCAGTGACACAGATACGCAGTATTTT.

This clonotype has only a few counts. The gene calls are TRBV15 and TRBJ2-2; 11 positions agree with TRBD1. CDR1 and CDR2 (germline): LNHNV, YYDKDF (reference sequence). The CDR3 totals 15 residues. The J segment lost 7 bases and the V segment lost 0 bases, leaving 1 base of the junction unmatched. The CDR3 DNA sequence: TGTGCCACCAGCAGAGAGGGACAGGGGGACGGGGAGCTGTTTTTT. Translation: CATSREGQGDGELFF. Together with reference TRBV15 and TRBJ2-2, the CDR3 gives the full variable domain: DAMVIQNPRYQVTQFGKPVTLSCSQTLNHNVMYWYQQKSSQAPKLLFHYYDKDFNNEADTPDNFQSRRPNTSFCFLDIRSPGLGDTAMYLCATSREGQGDGELFFGEGSRLTVL.

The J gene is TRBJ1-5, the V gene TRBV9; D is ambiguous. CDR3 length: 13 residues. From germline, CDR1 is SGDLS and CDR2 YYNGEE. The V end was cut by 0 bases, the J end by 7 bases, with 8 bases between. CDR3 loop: CASSVEEDQPQHF. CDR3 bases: TGTGCCAGCAGCGTAGAGGAAGACCAGCCCCAGCATTTT.

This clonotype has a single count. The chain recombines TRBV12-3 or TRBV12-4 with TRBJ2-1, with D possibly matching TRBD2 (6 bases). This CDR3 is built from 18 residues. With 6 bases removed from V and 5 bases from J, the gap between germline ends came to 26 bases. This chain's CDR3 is CASRTTARGQGSDNEQFF. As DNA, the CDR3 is TGTGCCAGCAGAACGACAGCGCGGGGCCAAGGGTCGGACAATGAGCAGTTCTTC.